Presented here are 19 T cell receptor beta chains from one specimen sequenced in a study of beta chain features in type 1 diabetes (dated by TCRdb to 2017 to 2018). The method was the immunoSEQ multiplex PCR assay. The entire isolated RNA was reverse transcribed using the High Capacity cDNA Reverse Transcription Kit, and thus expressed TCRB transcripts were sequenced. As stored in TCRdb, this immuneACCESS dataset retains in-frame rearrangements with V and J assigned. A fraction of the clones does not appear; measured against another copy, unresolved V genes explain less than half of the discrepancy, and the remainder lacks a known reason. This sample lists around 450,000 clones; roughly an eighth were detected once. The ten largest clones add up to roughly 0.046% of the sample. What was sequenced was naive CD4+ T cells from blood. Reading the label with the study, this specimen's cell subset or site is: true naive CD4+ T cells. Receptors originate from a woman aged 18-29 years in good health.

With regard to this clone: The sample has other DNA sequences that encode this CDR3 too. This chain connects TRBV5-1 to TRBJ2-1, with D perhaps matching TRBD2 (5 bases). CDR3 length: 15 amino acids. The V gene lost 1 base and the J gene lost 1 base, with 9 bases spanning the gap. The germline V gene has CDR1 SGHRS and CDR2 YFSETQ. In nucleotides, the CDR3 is TGCGCCAGCAGCTTGCTAGGGAGTTCCTACAATGAGCAGTTCTTC. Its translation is CASSLLGSSYNEQFF. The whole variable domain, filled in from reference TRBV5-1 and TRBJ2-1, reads KAGVTQTPRYLIKTRGQQVTLSCSPISGHRSVSWYQQTPGQGLQFLFEYFSETQRNKGNFPGRFSGRQFSNSRSEMNVSTLELGDSALYLCASSLLGSSYNEQFFGPGTRLTVL.

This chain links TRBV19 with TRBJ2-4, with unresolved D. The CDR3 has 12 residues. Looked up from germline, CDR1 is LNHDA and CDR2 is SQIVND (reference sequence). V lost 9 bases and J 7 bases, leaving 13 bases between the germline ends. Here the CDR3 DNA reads TGTGCCAGCGCAGCCGGGTTGAACATTCAGTACTTC. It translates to CASAAGLNIQYF.

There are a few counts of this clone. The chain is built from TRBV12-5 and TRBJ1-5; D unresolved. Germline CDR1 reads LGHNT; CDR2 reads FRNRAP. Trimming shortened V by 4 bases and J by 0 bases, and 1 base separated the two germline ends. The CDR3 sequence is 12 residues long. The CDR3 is CASGYSNQPQHF. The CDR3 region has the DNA TGTGCTAGTGGTTATAGCAATCAGCCCCAGCATTTT.

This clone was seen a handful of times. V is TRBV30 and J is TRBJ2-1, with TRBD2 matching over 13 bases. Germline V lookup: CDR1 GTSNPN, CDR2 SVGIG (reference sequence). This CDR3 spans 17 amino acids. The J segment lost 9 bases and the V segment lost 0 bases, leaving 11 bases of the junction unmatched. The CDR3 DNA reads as TGTGCCTGGAGTGTATCCCGGACTAGCGGGAGAGCGGGTGAGCAGTTCTTC. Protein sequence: CAWSVSRTSGRAGEQFF.

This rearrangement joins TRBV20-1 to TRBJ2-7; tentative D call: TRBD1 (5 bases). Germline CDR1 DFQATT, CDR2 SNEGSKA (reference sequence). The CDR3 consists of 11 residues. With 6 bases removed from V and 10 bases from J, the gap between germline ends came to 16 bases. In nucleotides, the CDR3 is TGCAGTGCCGCCATCGACAGAAATCAGTACTTC. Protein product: CSAAIDRNQYF.

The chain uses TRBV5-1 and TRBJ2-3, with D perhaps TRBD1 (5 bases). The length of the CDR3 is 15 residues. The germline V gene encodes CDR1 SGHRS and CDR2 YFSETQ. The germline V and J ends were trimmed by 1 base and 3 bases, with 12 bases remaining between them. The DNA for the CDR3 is TGCGCCAGCAGCTTGAGTAGGGCAGGGACAGATACGCAGTATTTT. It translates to CASSLSRAGTDTQYF.

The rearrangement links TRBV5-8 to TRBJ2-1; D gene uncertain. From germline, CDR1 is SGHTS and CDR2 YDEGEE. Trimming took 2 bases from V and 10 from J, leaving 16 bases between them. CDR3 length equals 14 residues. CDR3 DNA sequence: TGTGCCAGCAGCTTCGTGTCTCCTCAACGGGAGCAGTTCTTC. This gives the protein CASSFVSPQREQFF. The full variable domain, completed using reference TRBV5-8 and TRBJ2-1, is EAGVTQSPTHLIKTRGQQATLRCSPISGHTSVYWYQQALGLGLQFLLWYDEGEERNRGNFPPRFSGRQFPNYSSELNVNALELEDSALYLCASSFVSPQREQFFGPGTRLTVL.

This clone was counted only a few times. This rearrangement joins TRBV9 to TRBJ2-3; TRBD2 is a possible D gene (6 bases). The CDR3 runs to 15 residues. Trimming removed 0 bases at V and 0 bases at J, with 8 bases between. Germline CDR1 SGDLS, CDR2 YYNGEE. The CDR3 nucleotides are TGTGCCAGCAGCGTAGTAGGGACTAGCACAGATACGCAGTATTTT. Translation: CASSVVGTSTDTQYF.

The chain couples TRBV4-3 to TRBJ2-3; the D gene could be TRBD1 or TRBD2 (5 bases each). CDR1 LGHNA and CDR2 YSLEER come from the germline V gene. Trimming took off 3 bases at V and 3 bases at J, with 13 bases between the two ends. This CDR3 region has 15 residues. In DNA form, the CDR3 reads TGCGCCAGCAGCCAGGGACCGTTGAGAACAGATACGCAGTATTTT. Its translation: CASSQGPLRTDTQYF.

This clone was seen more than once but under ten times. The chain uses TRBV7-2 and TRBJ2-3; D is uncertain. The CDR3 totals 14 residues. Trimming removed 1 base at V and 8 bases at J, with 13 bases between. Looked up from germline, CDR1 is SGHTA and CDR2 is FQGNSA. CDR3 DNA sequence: TGTGCCAGCAGCTTAGACTACAAGTGGGGTACGCAGTATTTT. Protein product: CASSLDYKWGTQYF.

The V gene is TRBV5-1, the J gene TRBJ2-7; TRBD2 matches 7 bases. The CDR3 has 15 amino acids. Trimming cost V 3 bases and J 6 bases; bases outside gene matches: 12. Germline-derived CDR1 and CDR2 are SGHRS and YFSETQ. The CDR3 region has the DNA TGCGCCAGCAGCTCCCTAGGGCGGGAGACCAGCGAGCAGTACTTC. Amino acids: CASSSLGRETSEQYF.

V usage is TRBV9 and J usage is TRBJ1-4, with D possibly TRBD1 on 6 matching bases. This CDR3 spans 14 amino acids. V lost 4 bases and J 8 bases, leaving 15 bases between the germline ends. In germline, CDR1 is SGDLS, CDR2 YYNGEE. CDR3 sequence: CASSPHREGEKLFF. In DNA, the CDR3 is TGTGCCAGCAGCCCCCACAGGGAGGGGGAAAAACTGTTTTTT.

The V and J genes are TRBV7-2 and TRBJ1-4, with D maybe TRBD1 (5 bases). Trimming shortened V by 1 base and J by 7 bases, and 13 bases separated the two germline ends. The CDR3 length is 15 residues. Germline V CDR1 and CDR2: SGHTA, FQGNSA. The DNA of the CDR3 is TGTGCCAGCAGCTTAGGGGGAGGACAACTTGAAAAACTGTTTTTT. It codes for CASSLGGGQLEKLFF.

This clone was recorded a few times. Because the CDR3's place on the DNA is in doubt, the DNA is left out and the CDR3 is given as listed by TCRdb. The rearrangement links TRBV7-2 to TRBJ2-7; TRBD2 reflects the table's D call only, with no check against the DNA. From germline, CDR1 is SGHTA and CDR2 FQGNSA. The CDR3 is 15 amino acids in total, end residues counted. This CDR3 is CASSLVWASGTPVGF.

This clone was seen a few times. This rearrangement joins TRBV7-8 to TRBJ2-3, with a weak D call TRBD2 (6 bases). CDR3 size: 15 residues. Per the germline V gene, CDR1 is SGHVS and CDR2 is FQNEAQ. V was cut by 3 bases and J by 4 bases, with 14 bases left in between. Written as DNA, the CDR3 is TGTGCCAGCAGCTTTTATACCGTAGCGGCAGATACGCAGTATTTT. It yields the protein CASSFYTVAADTQYF.

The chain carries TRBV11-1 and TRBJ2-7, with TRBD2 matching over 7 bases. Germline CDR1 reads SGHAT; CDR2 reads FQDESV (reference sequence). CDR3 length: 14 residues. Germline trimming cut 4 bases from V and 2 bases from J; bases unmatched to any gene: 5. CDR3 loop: CASSYVGTTYEQYV. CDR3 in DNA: TGTGCCAGCAGCTACGTAGGGACTACCTACGAGCAGTACGTC.

CDR3 coding DNA: TGTGCCAGCTCACCGCAGGGGATTGAGCAGTTCTTC. It yields the protein CASSPQGIEQFF. This chain uses TRBV18 with TRBJ2-1; D is perhaps TRBD1 (6 bases). The CDR3 runs to 12 residues. Germline assignment: CDR1 KGHSH and CDR2 LQKENI. Trimming stripped 3 bases from V and 9 bases from J, with 9 bases between.

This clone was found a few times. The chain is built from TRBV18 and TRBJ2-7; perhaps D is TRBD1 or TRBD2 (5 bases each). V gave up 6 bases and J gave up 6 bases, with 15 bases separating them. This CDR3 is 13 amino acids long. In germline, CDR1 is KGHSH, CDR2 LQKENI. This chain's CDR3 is CASSPKGESEQYV. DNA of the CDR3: TGTGCCAGCTCCCCCAAAGGGGAGTCCGAGCAGTACGTC.

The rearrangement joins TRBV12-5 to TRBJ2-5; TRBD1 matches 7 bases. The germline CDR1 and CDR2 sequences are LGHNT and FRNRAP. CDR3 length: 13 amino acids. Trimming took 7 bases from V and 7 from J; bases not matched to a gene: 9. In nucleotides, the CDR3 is TGTGCTAGTGCCAACAGGGGTTCTTGGACCCAGTACTTC. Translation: CASANRGSWTQYF.